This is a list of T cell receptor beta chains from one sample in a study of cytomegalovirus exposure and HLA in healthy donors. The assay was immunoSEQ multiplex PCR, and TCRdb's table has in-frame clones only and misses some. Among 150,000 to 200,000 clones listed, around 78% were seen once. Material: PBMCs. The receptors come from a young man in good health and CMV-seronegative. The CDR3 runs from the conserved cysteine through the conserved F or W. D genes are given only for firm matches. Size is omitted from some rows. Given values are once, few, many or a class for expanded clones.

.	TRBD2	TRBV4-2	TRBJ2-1	TGTGCCAGCAGCCAAGACGGGGGGGTTGGCGAGCAGTTCTTC	CASSQDGGVGEQFF
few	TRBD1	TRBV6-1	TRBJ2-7	TGTGCCAGCAAAAGGGGACAGGGTACTGGCGAGCAGTACTTC	CASKRGQGTGEQYF
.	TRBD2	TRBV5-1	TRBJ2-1	TGCGCCAGCAGCGGGACCGGGACTAGCGGACACAATGAGCAGTTCTTC	CASSGTGTSGHNEQFF
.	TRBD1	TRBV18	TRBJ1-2	TGTGCCAGCTCACCACCTGGACAGGGGGCGCCGGAGACTAACTATGGCTACACCTTC	CASSPPGQGAPETNYGYTF
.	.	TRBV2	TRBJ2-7	TGTGCCAGCGGGCATAGCGGAGGCCCGTACGAGCAGTACTTC	CASGHSGGPYEQYF
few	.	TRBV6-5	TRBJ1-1	TGTGCCAGCAGACTGAATCAGGGCATGAACACTGAAGCTTTCTTT	CASRLNQGMNTEAFF
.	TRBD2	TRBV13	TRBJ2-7	TGTGCCAGCAGCTTCTCTAGCGGGAGAGCTTCCTACGAGCAGTACTTC	CASSFSSGRASYEQYF
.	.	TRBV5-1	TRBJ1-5	TGCGCCAGCAGCTTGGAGGGGTCCATCAATCAGCCCCAGCATTTT	CASSLEGSINQPQHF
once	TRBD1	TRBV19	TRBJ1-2	TGTGCCAGTAGTATCGAAGACAGGGGAGGTGGCTACACCTTC	CASSIEDRGGGYTF
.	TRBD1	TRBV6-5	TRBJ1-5	TGTGCCAGCAGTTCCGGGACAGGGTCCCAGCCCCAGCATTTT	CASSSGTGSQPQHF
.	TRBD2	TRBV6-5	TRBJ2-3	TGTGCCAGCAGTTTCCTCACTAGCGGGAGCGCAGATACGCAGTATTTT	CASSFLTSGSADTQYF
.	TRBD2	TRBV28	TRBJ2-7	TGTGCCAGCAGTTTTGGTGGGAGGGCAGGGTCCTATGAGCAGTACTTC	CASSFGGRAGSYEQYF
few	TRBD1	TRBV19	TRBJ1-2	TGTGCCAGTAGTCTCCGGGACCGACAGGGTGGCTACACCTTC	CASSLRDRQGGYTF
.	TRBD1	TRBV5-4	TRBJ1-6	TGTGCCAGCAGCTTGGCGGGACAGGGGAATTCACCCCTCCACTTT	CASSLAGQGNSPLHF
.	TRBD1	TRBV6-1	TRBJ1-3	TGTGCCAGCAGTGCCAACAGGGGGGGGAGCTCTGGAAACACCATATATTTT	CASSANRGGSSGNTIYF
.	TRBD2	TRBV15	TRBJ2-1	TGTGCCACCAGCAGAGTGGGCGGGAGGGGGCTCTCCTACAATGAGCAGTTCTTC	CATSRVGGRGLSYNEQFF
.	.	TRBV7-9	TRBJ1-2	TGTGCCAGCAGCTTGACAGTTGAGTATGGCTACACCTTC	CASSLTVEYGYTF
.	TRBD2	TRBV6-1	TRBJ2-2	TGTGCCAGCAGCCTAGCGGGGGCTACCAGGGAGCTGTTTTTT	CASSLAGATRELFF
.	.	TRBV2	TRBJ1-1	TGTGCCAGCAGTGAACCGGGAGGACTGAACACTGAAGCTTTCTTT	CASSEPGGLNTEAFF
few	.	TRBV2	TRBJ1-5	TGTGCCAGCAGTGATTCCCTCCAGCCCCAGCATTTT	CASSDSLQPQHF
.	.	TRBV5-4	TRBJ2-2	TGTGCCAGCAGCCTCCCGGGAGTCAAGACCGGGGAGCTGTTTTTT	CASSLPGVKTGELFF
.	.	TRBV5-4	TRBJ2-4	TGTGCCAGCAGCTTGGGGGCGGGATTGGAGGAAAACATTCAGTACTTC	CASSLGAGLEENIQYF
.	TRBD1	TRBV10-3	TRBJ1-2	TGTGCCATCAGAGACGGGACAGGGCAATCTGGCTACACCTTC	CAIRDGTGQSGYTF
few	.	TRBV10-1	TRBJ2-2	TGCGCCAGCACCGGGGGAACAGGGGAGCTGTTTTTT	CASTGGTGELFF
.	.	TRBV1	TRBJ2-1	TGCACCAGCAGCCAAGGCCTCCGGGGGTGGCGGGAGAAAATCGATGAGCAGTTCTTC	CTSSQGLRGWREKIDEQFF
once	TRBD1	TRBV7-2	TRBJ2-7	TGTGCCAGCAGCTTAAGCGGGACAGGGGGCGCCGAGCAGTACTTC	CASSLSGTGGAEQYF
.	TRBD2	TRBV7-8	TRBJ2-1	TGTGCCAGCAGCTTAGGATCTAGCGGGAGGAACAATGAGCAGTTCTTC	CASSLGSSGRNNEQFF
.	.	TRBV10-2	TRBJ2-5	TGCGCCAGCACAGGGGGGTGGCAAGAGACCCAGTACTTC	CASTGGWQETQYF
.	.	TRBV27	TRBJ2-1	TGTGCCAGCGGAGAGAGCTTGGATGATGAGCAGTTCTTC	CASGESLDDEQFF
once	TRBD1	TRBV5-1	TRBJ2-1	TGCGCCAGCAGCTCCCGACAGGGGAGCAATGAGCAGTTCTTC	CASSSRQGSNEQFF
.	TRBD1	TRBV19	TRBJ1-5	TGTGCCAGTAGTATAGGACTCACAGGGGGCAATCAGCCCCAGCATTTT	CASSIGLTGGNQPQHF
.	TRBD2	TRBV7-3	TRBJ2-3	TGTGCCAGCGTCCTTAAGCCAGAGACATTAGCGGGAGTTTCGGTTACGCAGTATTTT	CASVLKPETLAGVSVTQYF
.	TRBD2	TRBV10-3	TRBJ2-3	TGTGCCATCAGTGACGAAGGACTAGCGGGAGGGCCGGGGAGCACAGATACGCAGTATTTT	CAISDEGLAGGPGSTDTQYF
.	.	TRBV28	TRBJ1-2	TGTGCCAGCACCACGACAGACGGGTATGGCTACACCTTC	CASTTTDGYGYTF
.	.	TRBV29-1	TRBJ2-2	TGCAGCATCTTCAGGGAAGCGGGGGAGCTGTTTTTT	CSIFREAGELFF
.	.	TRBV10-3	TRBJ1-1	TGTGCCATCAGCGGCGGGGGGGTCGGCACTGAAGCTTTCTTT	CAISGGGVGTEAFF
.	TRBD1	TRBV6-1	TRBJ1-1	TGTGCCAGCAGAGCGGACAGGGACACTGAAGCTTTCTTT	CASRADRDTEAFF
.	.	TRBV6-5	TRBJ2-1	TGTGCCAGCAGTTACGGAGATAGAATCTATGAGCAGTTCTTC	CASSYGDRIYEQFF
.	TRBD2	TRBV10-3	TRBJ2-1	TGTGCCATCAGCGCGGGAGAGTCCTACAATGAGCAGTTCTTC	CAISAGESYNEQFF
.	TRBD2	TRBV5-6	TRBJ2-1	TGTGCCAGCAGCCCCAGCGGGAGCGTTAGATACAATGAGCAGTTCTTC	CASSPSGSVRYNEQFF
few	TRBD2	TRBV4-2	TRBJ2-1	TGTGCCAGCAGCCCAACTAGCGGGAGTCCCAATGAGCAGTTCTTC	CASSPTSGSPNEQFF
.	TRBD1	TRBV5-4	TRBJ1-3	TGTGCCAGCAGCCCCGACAGGGGGCTCGGAAACACCATATATTTT	CASSPDRGLGNTIYF
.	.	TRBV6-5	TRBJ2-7	TGTGCCAGCAGCCACACCCTTGACGAGCAGTACTTC	CASSHTLDEQYF
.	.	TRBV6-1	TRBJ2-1	TGTGCCAGCAGCGAAGGACAACCCTCCTACAATGAGCAGTTCTTC	CASSEGQPSYNEQFF
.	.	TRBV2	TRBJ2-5	TGTGCCAGCAACTTTGCGGGGACCCAAGAGACCCAGTACTTC	CASNFAGTQETQYF
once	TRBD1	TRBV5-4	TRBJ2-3	TGTGCCAGCAGCGGGGGACAGAACTACTGGGGAGATACGCAGTATTTT	CASSGGQNYWGDTQYF
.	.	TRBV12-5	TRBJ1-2	TGTGCTAGTGGTTTGGTACTCTTTGAAGCTGCGGCGCTTGGCTACACCTTC	CASGLVLFEAAALGYTF
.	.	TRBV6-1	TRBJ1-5	TGTGCCAGCAGTGAGCAGGCCTCAGATCAGCCCCAGCATTTT	CASSEQASDQPQHF
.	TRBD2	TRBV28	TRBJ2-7	TGTGCCAGCAGTTGGGGACTAGCGGGAGGTACCTACGAGCAGTACTTC	CASSWGLAGGTYEQYF
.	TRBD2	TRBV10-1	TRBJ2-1	TGCGCCAGCAGTGATACTAGCGGGAGTCTCTATGAGCAGTTCTTC	CASSDTSGSLYEQFF
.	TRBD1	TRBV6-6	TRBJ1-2	TGTGCCACCGCCTTGACAGGGGAGGATGGCTACACCTTC	CATALTGEDGYTF
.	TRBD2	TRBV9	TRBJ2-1	TGTGCCAGCAGCGGAGGACTAGCGGATCTCGCCTACAATGAGCAGTTCTTC	CASSGGLADLAYNEQFF